This record looks at one T cell receptor (beta chain) sequence and its context. What it recognizes is unknown. As for treatment: roughly nine-day PBMC culture with coronavirus spike peptide pools or control peptides (ViraFEST assay). The source of the sample is a study of vaccination and CD4 T cells after COVID-19. Across the whole study: Post-COVID samples had a sampling time that fell a median roughly 98 days after diagnosis (range 35 to 161).

Cultured CD4+ T cell DNA was sequenced using the Oncomine TCR Beta short-read assay. TCRdb re-analysed the PCR reads in MiXCR, keeping a single row per CDR3 protein. The sample has approximately 12,000 distinct CDR3 sequences; about 65% are singletons. The sequenced sample consisted of CD4+ T cells from blood, cultured in vitro. The TCR sequence derives from a human donor who had recovered from COVID-19.

The CDR3 loop is CSARDLGGRTETEAFF. CDR3 bases: TGCAGTGCTAGAGATCTTGGGGGCAGGACCGAAACTGAAGCTTTCTTT. This chain connects TRBV20-1 to TRBJ1-1; D possibly corresponds to TRBD1 (6 bases). Germline CDR1 DFQATT, CDR2 SNEGSKA (reference sequence). This CDR3 is 16 amino acids long. The V and J ends lost 0 bases and 5 bases respectively, with 19 bases between them.